This note documents a single TCR beta chain sequence. The antigen this receptor binds is unknown. Base qualities are missing; no much larger clone stands one base away. These data belong to a study of cytomegalovirus exposure and HLA in healthy donors (dated by TCRdb to the late 2010s). Study-level background: According to a later analysis, the 120 or so validation repertoires were produced on the same platform as the 680 or so repertoires of the first cohort. The study was designed to test whether signatures of past pathogen exposure could be identified by cataloging public T cell receptors. Along with the approximately 620-subject first cohort, a separate validation cohort of some 130 different subjects was used. To predict cytomegalovirus infection status, the study combined high-throughput TCR immunosequencing, statistical association of individual TCRs with disease status, and machine learning.

General study outcomes and caveats: The authors suggested that the approach could potentially be generalized to other disease states and immunological phenotypes. A later analysis lacked HLA typing for the validation cohort, so it scored co-occurrence in that cohort across all 110 or so repertoires. A later analysis found that TCRs clustered in the first cohort also tended to co-occur in the roughly 120 validation repertoires, with about 94% of cluster scores above 0. The study listed 164 TCR beta chains as associated with cytomegalovirus. Cytomegalovirus status was reported to be diagnosed by the classifier with high specificity and sensitivity in both the original and validation cohorts. A few of the identified cytomegalovirus-associated TCR beta chains were confirmed in vitro to be specific for cytomegalovirus antigens. While some public TCRs were present in many individuals, most TCR sequences turned up only very rarely across donors.

The protocol used for the library was the immunoSEQ multiplex PCR assay. For the original study's pipeline: A statistical classification framework was built for diagnosing cytomegalovirus status from the catalog of TCR beta chain sequences. Entries here come from immuneACCESS through TCRdb and include only in-frame sequences with V and J called. Some clones fail to appear in such tables; in the studies checked, an unresolved V gene covers under half of the shortfall, and the cause of the remainder is unknown. That table furnishes V, J and clone size, whereas the DNA furnished D and trimming. Present in this sample are roughly 150,000 clones, approximately 90% of which were seen just once. The leading ten clones occupy 2.5% to 3.5% of the sample. Separate from the approximately 690-subject first cohort, the validation cohort of roughly 130 subjects was the group to which the donors belonged. CDR1 and CDR2 are read off the germline V gene as LGHNA and YSLEER. Trimming removed 1 base from V and 4 bases from J; the gene matches leave 3 bases unexplained. Reading from cysteine to phenylalanine, the CDR3 counts 15 amino acids. Only the CDR3 part of the read is kept: 45 bases, read in frame from the first base.

The sequenced sample consisted of PBMCs. The source is a young man in good health and CMV-seronegative. This sequence uses TRBV4-3 and TRBJ2-3, with 9 bases matching TRBD2. This receptor carries the CDR3 CASSQGAGGSDTQYF. The nucleotide sequence is given as TGCGCCAGCAGCCAAGGGGCGGGAGGGTCAGATACGCAGTATTTT.